This entry lists 3 T cell receptor beta chains sequenced from one sample in a study of T-cell reconstitution after alpha-beta-depleted transplantation in children. The TCRbeta library was prepared with unique molecular identifiers. TCRdb processed the PCR reads anew with MiXCR; each CDR3 protein has one entry. The sample carries approximately 500,000 distinct CDR3 sequences, roughly a tenth recorded once. This sample comprised PBMCs, obtained before TCRalphabeta/CD19-depleted stem cell transplant. All receptors come from a child aged 2 to 10 with inherited bone marrow failure, due to receive a stem cell transplant.

This clonotype was seen at least ten times. CDR3 loop: CASSHFTGGLYEQYF. CDR3 DNA: TGTGCCAGCAGCCATTTCACAGGGGGCCTCTACGAGCAGTACTTC. The chain has TRBV4-2 and TRBJ2-7; 9 positions match TRBD1. Trimming at V came to 3 bases and at J to 3 bases, leaving 6 bases not matched to a gene. The CDR3 contains 15 residues. In germline, CDR1 is LGHNA, CDR2 YNFKEQ.

There are many counts of this clonotype. V and J are TRBV28 and TRBJ2-7; 7 nucleotides align to TRBD1. Unmatched junction bases numbered 15, after V lost 6 bases and J lost 7 bases. Germline assignment: CDR1 MDHEN and CDR2 SYDVKM. CDR3 length: 15 residues. CDR3 amino acids: CASRFNRDSRWEQYF. The DNA of the CDR3 is TGTGCCAGCAGATTCAACCGGGACAGCCGTTGGGAGCAGTACTTC.

This clonotype was picked up many times. The J gene is TRBJ2-7, the V gene TRBV21-1; the table calls TRBD1, which could not be checked here. TRBV21-1 is termed a pseudogene. This CDR3 has 14 residues. The CDR3 loop is CASPGAASSYEQYF. The CDR3 DNA reads as TGTGCCAGCCCGGGTGCGGCTAGCTCCTACGAGCAGTACTTC.